This TCR beta chain was observed in a study of blood T cell repertoires in COVID-19. Study details: Samples taken during acute and convalescent COVID-19 were collected in the United States, Italy and Spain. T cells, B-cell-depleted T cells, or PBMCs supplied cDNA or gDNA.

With 3 bases removed from V and 5 bases from J, the gap between germline ends came to 16 bases. Germline CDR1 and CDR2: KGHSH and LQKENI. There are 16 residues in the CDR3. Per the authors' pipeline: Nucleated cell number was recorded as an estimate derived from reference gene primer amplification. TCRdb keeps only in-frame clones here, not all; method: immunoSEQ multiplex PCR. D and trimming come from the DNA, and the V and J calls and clone size come from that table. The data hold approximately 210,000 clones, with roughly 86% observed a single time. The rearrangement links TRBV18 to TRBJ2-2; D possibly corresponds to TRBD1 (6 bases). The sequencing input was peripheral blood. The clonotype originates from a woman aged 45-60 years with active or convalescent COVID-19. The CDR3 is CASSPPDQGLTGELFF. DNA of the CDR3: TGTGCCAGCTCACCTCCCGATCAGGGGTTAACCGGGGAGCTGTTTTTT.